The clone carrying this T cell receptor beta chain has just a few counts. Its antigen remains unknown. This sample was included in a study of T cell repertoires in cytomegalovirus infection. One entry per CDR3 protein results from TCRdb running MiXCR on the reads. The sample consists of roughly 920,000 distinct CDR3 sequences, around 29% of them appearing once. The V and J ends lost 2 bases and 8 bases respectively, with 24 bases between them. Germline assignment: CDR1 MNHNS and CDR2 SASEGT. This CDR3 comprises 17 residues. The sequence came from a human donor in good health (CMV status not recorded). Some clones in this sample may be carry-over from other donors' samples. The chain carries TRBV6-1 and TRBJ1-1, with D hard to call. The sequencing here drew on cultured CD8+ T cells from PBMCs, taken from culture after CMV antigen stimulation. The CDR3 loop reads CASSELGRSVFETEAFF. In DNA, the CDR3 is TGTGCCAGCAGTGAATTAGGGCGGTCGGTTTTCGAGACAGAAGCTTTCTTT.